The entry below gives a single T cell receptor (beta chain) sequence along with its context. The specificity of this receptor is unknown. Base qualities were left out, and no much larger clone turns up one base away. The data originate from a study of blood T cell repertoires in COVID-19 (dated by TCRdb to about 2020). At the level of the whole study: Samples from collaborators originated in the United States, Italy and Spain and spanned both the acute and convalescent phases of COVID-19. The prospective study material was composed of cDNA or gDNA derived from T cells, B-cell-depleted T cells, or PBMCs. The samples were drawn from two sources: the first 160 participants of the ongoing ImmuneRACE study, and fewer than 1,500 subjects contributed by 6 global collaborators. The sample metadata nearly always contained a de-identified subject ID, COVID-19 status, age in years and sex. The repertoires were made available in a free public database intended to serve as a resource for research on the immune response to SARS-CoV-2. Where available, HLA class I and class II types were obtained from metadata supplied by the sample provider rather than from assay-based typing. Deeply sampled blood TCRbeta repertoires from subjects exposed to, actively infected with, or recovered from COVID-19 were included in the dataset. What the work shows at the level of the full study, not this receptor alone: The quantity of clinical and demographic metadata differed by source and by participant and was supplied without curation.

The collaborating institutions used their own protocols to collect whole blood in K2EDTA tubes. For TCRbeta analysis, collaborator samples were shipped as frozen whole blood, as isolated PBMCs, or as DNA extracted from either sample type. TCRbeta CDR3 regions were amplified from genomic DNA by means of the immunoSEQ Assay, a bias-controlled multiplex PCR. The paper's data handling went like this. Nucleated cell counts per sample were estimated from amplification of reference gene primers within the assay. Sequence reads were collapsed and filtered to measure the absolute abundance of every unique TCRbeta CDR3 rearrangement. Productive Simpson clonality was computed per sample as the square root of Simpson's diversity index over productive rearrangements. TCRdb took this table from immuneACCESS and kept in-frame rearrangements with V and J called. Such tables lack part of the clones; where checked against another copy, unresolved V genes explain under half of the gap, and the rest is unexplained. The V and J calls and the clone size are those of that table, but D and trimming were determined from the DNA. In all, the sample holds over 120,000 clones, and around 83% of those were seen once. Of the sample, approximately 3% is held by the ten largest clones.

The germline V gene encodes CDR1 SGHTS and CDR2 YDEGEE. The germline V end is reduced by 4 bases and the J end by 1 base; junction bases left unmatched: 10. The CDR3 covers 16 residues, taking in both the cysteine and the phenylalanine. Only CDR3 DNA is held: 48 bases, read in frame from base 1. The sequence joins TRBV5-8 to TRBJ1-1; 7 nucleotides in the junction match TRBD1. This receptor was identified in a woman aged 80 or over with acute or convalescent COVID-19. Material: peripheral blood. This receptor has the CDR3 CASSPYRGLGNTEAFF. The sequenced DNA: TGTGCCAGCAGCCCCTACAGGGGCCTCGGGAACACTGAAGCTTTCTTT. Reference TRBV5-8 and TRBJ1-1 genes cover what lies past the CDR3, so the full variable domain is EAGVTQSPTHLIKTRGQQATLRCSPISGHTSVYWYQQALGLGLQFLLWYDEGEERNRGNFPPRFSGRQFPNYSSELNVNALELEDSALYLCASSPYRGLGNTEAFFGQGTRLTVV.